This T cell receptor beta chain was documented in a study of T cell repertoires in cytomegalovirus infection (dated by TCRdb to about 2019). In terms of the full investigation: Donor HLA type was relevant to the analysis, as public TCR beta signatures indicated carriage of CMV infection together with the matching HLA type. The paper as a whole reports these results and caveats: In both this cohort and an independent roughly 350-donor cohort, the cumulative frequency of public TCR beta family members distinguished carriers of CMV infection plus the relevant HLA type. The ex vivo response was dominated by HLA-C-restricted CMV-specific TCR beta clonotypes, which also provided the single most frequent clonotype in two of eight donors.

Sequencing took place on an Illumina HiSeq 1500. The public reads were quality trimmed at Q25 with fastp and then assembled into clones with MiXCR by TCRdb, keeping productive beta chains. Each entry is one CDR3 protein sequence, shown with its most common DNA and genes. Recorded for this sample are 450,000 to 550,000 distinct CDR3 sequences; about 17% of them occurred a single time. Roughly a quarter of the sample lies in the top ten. Inclusive of the bounding cysteine and phenylalanine, the CDR3 is 16 residues long. Only the CDR3 portion is preserved as DNA: 48 bases, with reading frame beginning at the first base. Trimming takes 2 bases off V and 9 bases off J; junction bases not matched to a gene: 9. CDR1 and CDR2 (MRHNA, SNTAGT) derive from the germline V gene. Concerning this clonotype: Its antigen remains unidentified. Per-base quality was not reported, and no clone a single base away is much larger than it.

This sequence originates from a human donor in good health (CMV status not recorded). Some clones in this sample may be carry-over from other donors' samples. The chain links TRBV6-4 with TRBJ2-1; TRBD1 fits 11 bases in the junction. Sequencing was performed on CD8+ T cells from PBMCs. The CDR3 has the sequence CASSDRGTGGFFEQFF. The nucleotides are TGTGCCAGCAGTGACCGCGGGACAGGGGGTTTCTTTGAGCAGTTCTTC.